This T cell receptor beta chain was observed in a study of T-cell reconstitution after alpha-beta-depleted transplantation in children. Regarding the study as a whole: Alpha-beta T cells present about two months after transplant were reported to originate from several hundred expanded graft clones. Hyperexpanded clones declined; after one year, newly produced T cells mostly supplied diversity.

Preparing the TCRbeta library involved the use of unique molecular identifiers. TCRdb reanalysed the PCR reads using MiXCR and keeps one entry per CDR3 protein. This table holds roughly 570,000 distinct CDR3 sequences, 25% to 30% found once. This clonotype was seen a few times. Its antigen is not known. This TCR was sampled from a boy under two years old with Wiskott-Aldrich syndrome, due to receive a stem cell transplant. Source: PBMCs, taken before TCRalphabeta/CD19-depleted stem cell transplant.

CDR3 in amino acids: CASSATGIRNTEAFF. Here the CDR3 DNA reads TGTGCCAGCAGCGCGACAGGGATTAGGAACACTGAAGCTTTCTTT. The rearrangement uses TRBV11-1 and TRBJ1-1, with 7 bases matching TRBD1. The CDR3 spans 15 residues. Germline CDR1 is SGHAT and CDR2 is FQDESV (reference sequence). V lost 5 bases to trimming and J lost 1 base; unmatched junction nucleotides: 7.